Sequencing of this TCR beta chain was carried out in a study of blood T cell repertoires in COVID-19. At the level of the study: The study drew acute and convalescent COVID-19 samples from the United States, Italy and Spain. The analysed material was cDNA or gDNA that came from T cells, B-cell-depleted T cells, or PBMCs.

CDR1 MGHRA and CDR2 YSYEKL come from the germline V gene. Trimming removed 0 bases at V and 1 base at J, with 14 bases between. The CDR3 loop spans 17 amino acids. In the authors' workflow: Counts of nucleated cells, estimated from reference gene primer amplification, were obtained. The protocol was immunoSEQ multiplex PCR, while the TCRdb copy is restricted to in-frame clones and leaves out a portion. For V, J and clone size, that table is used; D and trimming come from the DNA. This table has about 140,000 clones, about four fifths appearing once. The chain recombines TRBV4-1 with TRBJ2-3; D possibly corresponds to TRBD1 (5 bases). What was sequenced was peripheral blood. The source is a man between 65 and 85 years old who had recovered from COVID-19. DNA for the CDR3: TGCGCCAGCAGCCAAGACAGGATGGGGCTTGGCACAGATACGCAGTATTTT. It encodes CASSQDRMGLGTDTQYF.